One TCR beta chain is described in this entry. CDR3 size: 16 residues. Trimming removed 1 base from V and 0 bases from J, with 10 bases in between. Germline-derived CDR1 and CDR2 are LNHNV and YYDKDF (reference sequence). Source study methods: Quality scores were absent from the junction-only immunoSEQ sequences, so filtering differed. Produced via immunoSEQ multiplex PCR; TCRdb's table is partial and in-frame only. The D gene and trimming were derived from the DNA, and the V and J assignments and clone size from that table. The repertoire holds about 1.1 million clones, with about 84% as singletons. These data originate in a study of shared clonotypes between healthy human individuals.

The sequence was obtained from a man between 18 and 35 years old in good health. Some clones in this sample may be carry-over from other donors' samples. This chain connects TRBV15 to TRBJ1-3; unclear D gene. The sequencing sample was made of memory CD4+ T cells from PBMCs. Described subset: CD45RA-negative fraction. Written as DNA, the CDR3 is TGTGCCACCAGCAGAGTATTGCCTTCCTCTGGAAACACCATATATTTT. Encoded protein: CATSRVLPSSGNTIYF.